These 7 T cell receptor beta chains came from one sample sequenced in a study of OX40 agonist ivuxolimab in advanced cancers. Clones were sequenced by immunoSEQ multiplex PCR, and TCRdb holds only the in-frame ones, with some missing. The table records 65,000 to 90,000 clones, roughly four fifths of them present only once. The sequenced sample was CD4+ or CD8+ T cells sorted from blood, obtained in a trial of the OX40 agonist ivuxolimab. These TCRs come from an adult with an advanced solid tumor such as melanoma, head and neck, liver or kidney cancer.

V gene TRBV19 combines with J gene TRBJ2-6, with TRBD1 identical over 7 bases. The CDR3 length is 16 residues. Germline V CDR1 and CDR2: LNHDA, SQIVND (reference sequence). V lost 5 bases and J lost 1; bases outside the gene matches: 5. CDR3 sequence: CASSVNRGSGANVLTF. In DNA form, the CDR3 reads TGTGCCAGTAGTGTGAACAGGGGATCTGGGGCCAACGTCCTGACTTTC.

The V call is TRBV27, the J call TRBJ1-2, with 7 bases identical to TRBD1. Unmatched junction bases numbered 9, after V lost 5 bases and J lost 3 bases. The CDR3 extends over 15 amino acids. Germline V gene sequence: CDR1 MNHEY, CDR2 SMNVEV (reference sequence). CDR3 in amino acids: CASSPGTESYYGYTF. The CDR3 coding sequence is TGTGCCAGCAGTCCTGGGACAGAGAGCTACTATGGCTACACCTTC.

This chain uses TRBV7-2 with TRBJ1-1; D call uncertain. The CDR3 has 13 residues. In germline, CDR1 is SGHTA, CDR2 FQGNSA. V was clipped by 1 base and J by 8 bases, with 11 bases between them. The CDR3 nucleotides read TGTGCCAGCAGCTTAGTTACAGAAACCGAAGCTTTCTTT. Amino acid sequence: CASSLVTETEAFF.

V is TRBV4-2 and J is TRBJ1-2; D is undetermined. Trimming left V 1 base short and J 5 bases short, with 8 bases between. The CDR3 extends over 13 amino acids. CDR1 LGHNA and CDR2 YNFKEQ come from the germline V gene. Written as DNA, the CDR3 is TGTGCCAGCAGCCAAGGAGTGGGGTATGGCTACACCTTC. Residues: CASSQGVGYGYTF.

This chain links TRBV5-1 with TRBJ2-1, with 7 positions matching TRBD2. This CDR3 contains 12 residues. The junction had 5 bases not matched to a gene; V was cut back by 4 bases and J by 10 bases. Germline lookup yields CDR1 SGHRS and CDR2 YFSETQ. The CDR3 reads CASSREGGEQFF. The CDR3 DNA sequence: TGCGCCAGCAGCCGAGAGGGAGGGGAGCAGTTCTTC.

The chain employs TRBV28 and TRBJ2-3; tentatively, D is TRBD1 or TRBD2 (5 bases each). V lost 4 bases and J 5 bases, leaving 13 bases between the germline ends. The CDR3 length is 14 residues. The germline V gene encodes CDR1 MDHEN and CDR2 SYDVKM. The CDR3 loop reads CASSSGTSGDTQYF. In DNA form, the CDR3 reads TGTGCCAGCAGTTCCGGGACCAGCGGAGATACGCAGTATTTT.

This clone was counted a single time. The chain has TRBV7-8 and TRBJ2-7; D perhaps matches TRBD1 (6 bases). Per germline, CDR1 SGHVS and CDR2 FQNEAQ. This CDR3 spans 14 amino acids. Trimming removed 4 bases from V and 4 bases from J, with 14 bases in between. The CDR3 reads CASSSQGSVYEQYF. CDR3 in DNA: TGTGCCAGCAGCTCGCAGGGGTCGGTATACGAGCAGTACTTC.